These 16 T cell receptor beta chains were sequenced from one sample in a study of lymphopenia after photon versus proton radiotherapy. Method: immunoSEQ multiplex PCR; TCRdb's copy keeps in-frame clones and lacks some. The sample shows around 64,000 clones, around 90% of them seen only once. Sequenced here: peripheral blood, sampled from a patient treated with photon-based radiotherapy. The receptors come from a woman aged 40-49 years with cholangiocarcinoma.

The gene calls are TRBV9 and TRBJ2-7; 11 bases map to TRBD2. With 5 bases clipped from V and 6 bases from J, the junction kept 19 bases outside the gene matches. Germline V gene lookup returns CDR1 SGDLS and CDR2 YYNGEE. The CDR3 totals 18 residues. CDR3 bases: TGTGCCAGCAGTCCAACCAGGGTACTAGCGGGAGTAGGAACCGAGCAGTACTTC. Translation gives CASSPTRVLAGVGTEQYF.

This chain joins TRBV19 and TRBJ1-1; maybe TRBD1 (6 bases). This CDR3 is 14 amino acids long. From germline, CDR1 is LNHDA and CDR2 SQIVND (reference sequence). V gave up 5 bases and J gave up 8 bases, with 18 bases separating them. The CDR3 reads CASSFGQYIHEAFF. In DNA, the CDR3 is TGTGCCAGTAGTTTCGGACAGTACATCCACGAAGCTTTCTTT.

This clone appeared once. This rearrangement joins TRBV5-5 to TRBJ1-2; weak D call: TRBD1 (6 bases). V was shortened by 4 bases and J by 6 bases, with 19 bases between the two germline ends. The CDR3 totals 15 residues. Germline V CDR1 and CDR2: SGHKS, YYEKEE (reference sequence). The CDR3 region has the DNA TGTGCCAGCAGCCGGAGTTATTTGGACAGTAATGGCTACACCTTC. As protein: CASSRSYLDSNGYTF. Full variable domain (rest looked up from reference TRBV5-5 and TRBJ1-2): DAGVTQSPTHLIKTRGQQVTLRCSPISGHKSVSWYQQVLGQGPQFIFQYYEKEERGRGNFPDRFSARQFPNYSSELNVNALLLGDSALYLCASSRSYLDSNGYTFGSGTRLTVV.

V usage is TRBV6-1 and J usage is TRBJ2-7; D assignment may be TRBD1 or TRBD2 (6 bases each). Germline CDR1 MNHNS, CDR2 SASEGT. Trimming cost V 7 bases and J 3 bases, with 16 bases left between them. The CDR3 covers 14 residues. The CDR3 protein is CASTEGGTDYEQYF. The CDR3 coding sequence is TGTGCCAGCACCGAAGGGGGGACGGACTACGAGCAGTACTTC.

The chain has TRBV29-1 and TRBJ2-6; 8 nucleotides agree with TRBD1. This CDR3 contains 17 residues. V shed 5 bases and J 0 bases; nucleotides not matched to a gene: 9. Germline CDR1 reads SQVTM; CDR2 reads ANQGSEA. CDR3 in DNA: TGCAGCGTTTCTCCGGCAGGGGGCCTCTCTGGGGCCAACGTCCTGACTTTC. Translated, it gives CSVSPAGGLSGANVLTF.

The chain is built from TRBV27 and TRBJ2-7; TRBD1 is a possible D gene (6 bases). Deletions cut 6 bases from V and 0 bases from J, with 9 bases between. The CDR3 loop spans 13 amino acids. Germline V lookup: CDR1 MNHEY, CDR2 SMNVEV (reference sequence). The chain's CDR3 is CASRPDSSYEQYF. CDR3 DNA sequence: TGTGCCAGCAGACCGGACAGCTCCTACGAGCAGTACTTC.

The chain is built from TRBV6-5 and TRBJ1-6; 10 bases match TRBD1. Germline trimming cut 6 bases from V and 7 bases from J; bases unmatched to any gene: 3. The length of the CDR3 is 14 residues. Germline-derived CDR1 and CDR2 are MNHEY and SVGAGI. CDR3 DNA: TGTGCCAGCAGGACAGGGGGCGGAAATTCACCCCTCCACTTT. As protein: CASRTGGGNSPLHF.

CDR3 nucleotide sequence: TGTGCCAGCAGCACCTCCGAGGGGACCCAGACCCAGTACTTC. It encodes CASSTSEGTQTQYF. The chain has TRBV27 and TRBJ2-5; D may correspond to TRBD1 or TRBD2 (5 bases each). V lost 6 bases, J lost 6 bases, and 17 bases lay in between. The CDR3 totals 14 residues. Germline V gene sequence: CDR1 MNHEY, CDR2 SMNVEV (reference sequence).

This clone was observed a single time. The chain joins TRBV28 to TRBJ2-5; a possible D gene is TRBD2 (6 bases). Trimming shortened V by 6 bases and J by 5 bases, and 25 bases separated the two germline ends. The CDR3 is made up of 17 amino acids. Germline V gene data show CDR1 as MDHEN and CDR2 as SYDVKM. CDR3 loop: CASSPTSSVYFGETQYF. The CDR3 DNA reads TGTGCCAGCAGCCCGACTAGTTCTGTCTACTTTGGGGAGACCCAGTACTTC.

The chain combines TRBV6-1 with TRBJ1-2; 9 nucleotides agree with TRBD1. V was pared by 4 bases and J by 0 bases, with 6 bases of the junction left unmatched. The CDR3 is 16 residues long. The germline gives CDR1 MNHNS, CDR2 SASEGT. CDR3 region: CASSARDRASNYGYTF. DNA for the CDR3: TGTGCCAGCAGTGCCCGGGACAGGGCCTCTAACTATGGCTACACCTTC.

The chain links TRBV29-1 to TRBJ1-2; possible D gene TRBD1, 6 bases. The CDR3 loop spans 14 amino acids. Trimming stripped 5 bases from V and 7 bases from J, with 20 bases between. The germline CDR1 and CDR2 sequences are SQVTM and ANQGSEA. The CDR3 nucleotides read TGCAGCGTTCTAGGTCCTGGGGGGCGTGGTGGCTACACCTTC. Encoded protein: CSVLGPGGRGGYTF.

V and J are TRBV6-1 and TRBJ1-2; the D gene is possibly TRBD1 (5 bases). Trimming cost V 1 base and J 7 bases, with 13 bases left between them. The CDR3 length is 14 residues. CDR1 MNHNS and CDR2 SASEGT come from the germline V gene. CDR3 sequence: CASSEVGGIAGYTF. The DNA of the CDR3 is TGTGCCAGCAGTGAAGTCGGGGGGATCGCTGGCTACACCTTC.

The V call is TRBV5-6, the J call TRBJ1-4; 8 bases align to TRBD1. The CDR3 is 17 residues long. The germline CDR1 and CDR2 sequences are SGHDT and YYEEEE. J lost 10 bases, V lost 4 bases, and 18 bases had no gene match. The CDR3 DNA sequence: TGTGCCAGCAGCCCCGTGAGGGGACAGGCGGAGGGGGGAAAACTGTTTTTT. It is translated as CASSPVRGQAEGGKLFF. Full variable domain (rest looked up from reference TRBV5-6 and TRBJ1-4): DAGVTQSPTHLIKTRGQQVTLRCSPKSGHDTVSWYQQALGQGPQFIFQYYEEEERQRGNFPDRFSGHQFPNYSSELNVNALLLGDSALYLCASSPVRGQAEGGKLFFGSGTQLSVL.

The chain recombines TRBV18 with TRBJ2-7; maybe TRBD2 (5 bases). The V end lost 1 base, the J end lost 9 bases, and 19 bases lay between the germline ends. The CDR3 loop spans 15 amino acids. Germline V gene data show CDR1 as KGHSH and CDR2 as LQKENI. CDR3 sequence (DNA): TGTGCCAGCTCACCACTATCCACGGATAACGGGGTGCAGTACTTC. Encoded protein: CASSPLSTDNGVQYF.

This chain joins TRBV28 and TRBJ1-2; maybe TRBD1 (5 bases). The CDR3 runs 12 residues. Germline CDR1 MDHEN, CDR2 SYDVKM. Trimming removed 3 bases at V and 8 bases at J, with 10 bases between. CDR3 in amino acids: CASSLGGRGYTF. CDR3 DNA sequence: TGTGCCAGCAGTTTGGGGGGACGGGGCTACACCTTC.

The chain uses TRBV9 and TRBJ1-5, with D perhaps TRBD1 (5 bases). With 0 bases removed from V and 0 bases from J, the gap between germline ends came to 7 bases. The CDR3 is 15 residues long. The germline V gene encodes CDR1 SGDLS and CDR2 YYNGEE. DNA of the CDR3: TGTGCCAGCAGCGTAGGGGGGAATAGCAATCAGCCCCAGCATTTT. This gives the protein CASSVGGNSNQPQHF.